The 8 T cell receptor beta chains below all came from one sample that was sequenced in a study of T cells in Graves' hyperthyroidism and ophthalmopathy. Researchers took RNA transcripts and amplified the TCR beta CDR3 regions from them. First-round RT-PCR targeting the TCR CDR3 was performed with the HTBI primer set. Using its own MiXCR run on the multiplex PCR reads, TCRdb lists one record per CDR3 protein. There are approximately 600,000 distinct CDR3 sequences in the sample; roughly 14% occur only once, and 4% to 5.5% lies in the top ten. Sequenced input: blood. The receptors shown here come from a woman aged 40 to 50 with Graves' ophthalmopathy.

The rearrangement links TRBV5-1 to TRBJ1-2; D is possibly TRBD1 (5 bases). Trimming left V 4 bases short and J 1 base short, with 14 bases between. From germline, CDR1 is SGHRS and CDR2 YFSETQ. CDR3 length equals 15 residues. The CDR3 is CASSPVGTLNYGYTF. The DNA for the CDR3 is TGCGCCAGCAGCCCGGTGGGGACCCTTAACTATGGCTACACCTTC.

This clonotype has a count of ten or more. This chain uses TRBV7-9 with TRBJ2-7, with a tentative D call TRBD2 (5 bases). V lost 4 bases to trimming and J lost 3 bases, with 7 bases between them. The CDR3 consists of 12 residues. From germline, CDR1 is SEHNR and CDR2 FQNEAQ (reference sequence). The CDR3 is CASSSDYYEQYF. In DNA, the CDR3 is TGTGCCAGCAGCTCTGACTACTACGAGCAGTACTTC. The full variable domain, its missing parts supplied by reference TRBV7-9 and TRBJ2-7, is DTGVSQNPRHKITKRGQNVTFRCDPISEHNRLYWYRQTLGQGPEFLTYFQNEAQLEKSRLLSDRFSAERPKGSFSTLEIQRTEQGDSAMYLCASSSDYYEQYFGPGTRLTVT.

The rearrangement links TRBV3-1 to TRBJ2-7; 11 positions agree with TRBD2. CDR3 length equals 15 residues. Germline values: CDR1 LGHDT, CDR2 YNNKEL (reference sequence). With 0 bases clipped from V and 5 bases from J, the junction kept 3 bases outside the gene matches. In DNA, the CDR3 is TGTGCCAGCAGCCAAGATCAACTAGCGGGAGACGAGCAGTACTTC. This codes for CASSQDQLAGDEQYF.

The CDR3 DNA sequence: TGTGCCTGGAGTGCGCAGTATAATTCACCCCTCCACTTT. Protein sequence: CAWSAQYNSPLHF. The chain joins TRBV30 to TRBJ1-6; D unclear. Germline V gene sequence: CDR1 GTSNPN, CDR2 SVGIG (reference sequence). The CDR3 contains 13 residues. Trimming removed 1 base from V and 4 bases from J, with 5 bases in between.

This clonotype was counted many times. J is TRBJ1-1 and V is TRBV18; D is ambiguous. With 2 bases removed from V and 5 bases from J, the gap between germline ends came to 15 bases. CDR1 and CDR2 (germline): KGHSH, LQKENI. CDR3 size: 15 residues. The CDR3 loop is CASSPSGPGGTEAFF. For the CDR3, the DNA is TGTGCCAGCTCACCATCCGGCCCCGGAGGTACTGAAGCTTTCTTT.

This clonotype was seen many times. The chain employs TRBV6-6 and TRBJ2-6; 10 bases agree with TRBD1. V lost 9 bases to trimming and J lost 0 bases; unmatched junction nucleotides: 11. The CDR3 runs 18 residues. Germline lookup yields CDR1 MNHNY and CDR2 SVGAGI (reference sequence). The CDR3 region has the DNA TGTGCCAGGATCGGACAGGGGGGTGGTATCTCTGGGGCCAACGTCCTGACTTTC. It encodes CARIGQGGGISGANVLTF.

The chain is built from TRBV9 and TRBJ2-7; the D gene is possibly TRBD2 (6 bases). Germline V CDR1 and CDR2: SGDLS, YYNGEE. Between the trimmed V and J ends, which lost 0 bases and 7 bases, there was a span of 11 bases. This CDR3 spans 13 amino acids. CDR3 DNA: TGTGCCAGCAGCGTAGGAGGAGGGGTGGAGCAGTACTTC. Its protein product is CASSVGGGVEQYF.

This clonotype was found many times. This chain connects TRBV19 to TRBJ1-1, with unresolved D. The germline gives CDR1 LNHDA, CDR2 SQIVND (reference sequence). The V gene lost 7 bases and the J gene lost 7 bases, with 10 bases spanning the gap. The CDR3 sequence is 11 residues long. CDR3 nucleotide sequence: TGTGCCAGTACGGGGTTGGTTGAAGCTTTCTTT. It codes for CASTGLVEAFF.